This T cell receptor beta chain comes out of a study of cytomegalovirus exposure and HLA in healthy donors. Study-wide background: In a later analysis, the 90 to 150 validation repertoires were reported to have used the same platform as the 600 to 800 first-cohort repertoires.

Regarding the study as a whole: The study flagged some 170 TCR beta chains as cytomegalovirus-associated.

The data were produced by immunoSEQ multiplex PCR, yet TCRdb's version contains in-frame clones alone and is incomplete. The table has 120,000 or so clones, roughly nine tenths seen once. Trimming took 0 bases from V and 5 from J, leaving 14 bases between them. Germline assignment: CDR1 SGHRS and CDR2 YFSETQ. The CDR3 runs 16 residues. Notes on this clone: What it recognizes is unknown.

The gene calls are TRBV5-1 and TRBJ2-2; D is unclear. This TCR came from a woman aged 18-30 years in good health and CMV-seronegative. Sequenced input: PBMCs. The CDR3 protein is CASSLVLLPRTGELFF. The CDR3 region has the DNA TGCGCCAGCAGCTTGGTCTTGCTCCCGAGGACCGGGGAGCTGTTTTTT.